This TCR beta chain was obtained from a study of early T cells in non-severe SARS-CoV-2 infection. The table lists this clonotype with a few counts. V lost 10 bases and J lost 4, with 15 bases in between. CDR3 length: 14 amino acids. Germline values: CDR1 KGHDR, CDR2 SFDVKD. MiXCR was run by TCRdb on the 5' RACE reads, yielding one entry per CDR3 protein. The sample carries 40,000 to 45,000 distinct CDR3 sequences, approximately 6.2% recorded once. The sequencing here drew on whole blood, taken at baseline. The sequence was obtained from an adult who was a healthcare worker with PCR-confirmed SARS-CoV-2 infection or an uninfected control (not recorded which). The gene calls are TRBV24-1 and TRBJ2-2; D possibly matches TRBD1 or TRBD2 (5 bases each). CDR3 bases: TGTGCCACTGCCGGGACCGACGTCACCGGGGAGCTGTTTTTT. Translated: CATAGTDVTGELFF.